Here is one T cell receptor beta chain with its context. In this sample, this clonotype turned up many times. Its specific antigen is unknown. There are no base qualities to consult, and no much larger clone falls within one base. The data derive from a study of T-cell reconstitution after alpha-beta-depleted transplantation in children (TCRdb year 2016). As for the study more broadly: T-cell immune reconstitution after TCRalphabeta/CD19-depleted allogeneic hematopoietic cell transplantation in children was quantitatively tracked in the study by means of TCR repertoire profiling. What the authors observed across the whole study: In some patients, the high TCRbeta diversity seen at day 60 was put down to recipient T cells and intrathymic progenitors that had survived conditioning. Hyperexpanded clone frequencies declined over subsequent months; after one year, T-cell counts and TCRbeta diversity were mostly attributed to newly produced T cells. Apparently early alphabetaT-cell count recovery about two months after transplant reportedly relied on only several hundred rapidly expanded clones derived from non-depleted graft cells.

Preparation of the library involved PCR. The sequencing machine was an Illumina HiSeq 2500. TCR libraries were prepared with molecular barcoding, using unique molecular identifiers to normalize TCRbeta repertoire quantification. TCRdb passed the public sequencing reads through fastp at Q25 and MiXCR, retaining productive beta sequences. Identical CDR3 proteins give one entry, which carries the most common genes and DNA. This sample gives a few hundred thousand distinct CDR3 sequences in total; roughly 23% of them show up just once. The top ten hold roughly 2.7% of the sample. The V and J ends are trimmed by 5 bases and 2 bases, leaving 13 bases between them. The CDR3 holds 14 amino acids from the cysteine to the phenylalanine. Just the 42-base CDR3 DNA is kept, in frame starting at base 1. Reading the germline V gene (reference sequence) gives CDR1 MNHEY and CDR2 SMNVEV. Taken with the paper, the label for treatment or condition translates to: allogeneic hematopoietic cell transplantation with graft depleted of TCRalphabeta T cells and CD19 B cells. The children who served as transplant recipients had been given grafts of TCRalphabeta/CD19-depleted allogeneic hematopoietic cells.

This receptor was identified in a girl aged 2-10 years with Fanconi anemia, due to receive a stem cell transplant. Sequencing was performed on PBMCs, taken before TCRalphabeta/CD19-depleted stem cell transplant. The chain was built from TRBV27 and TRBJ2-7; the D segment could be TRBD1, given 6 matching bases. The DNA reads TGTGCCAGCAGTCCCACAGGGAACCCCTACGAGCAGTACTTC. Its coded protein is CASSPTGNPYEQYF.